A single sample gave rise to the 9 T cell receptor beta chains below, sequenced in a study of technical replicates of blood from a handful of donors. The table came from immunoSEQ multiplex PCR; TCRdb's copy has only in-frame clones and leaves some out. The table lists roughly 81,000 clones, roughly 97% of them singletons. Source material: T cells isolated from PBMCs. The receptors were gathered from a human donor in good health.

Here the CDR3 DNA reads TGTGCCAGCTCACCACGTGGGGCCGAGCCCCAGCATTTT. Amino acids: CASSPRGAEPQHF. V gene TRBV18 combines with J gene TRBJ1-5, with a weak D call TRBD1 (5 bases). The CDR3 totals 13 residues. V lost 1 base and J 8 bases, leaving 9 bases between the germline ends. Germline CDR1 KGHSH, CDR2 LQKENI.

Only one count was recorded for this clone. The chain links TRBV15 to TRBJ2-6; 7 bases line up with TRBD1. CDR3 length equals 20 residues. The ends lost 1 base at V and 0 bases at J; junction bases unmatched: 12. The germline gives CDR1 LNHNV, CDR2 YYDKDF (reference sequence). CDR3 nucleotides: TGTGCCACCAGCAGAGGTAGGGGGCATCGTGATTCCTCTGGGGCCAACGTCCTGACTTTC. Residues: CATSRGRGHRDSSGANVLTF.

The chain has TRBV30 and TRBJ1-1; D perhaps matches TRBD1 (6 bases). V was cut by 0 bases and J by 5 bases, with 7 bases left in between. Germline CDR1 GTSNPN, CDR2 SVGIG (reference sequence). CDR3 size: 12 residues. The CDR3 region has the DNA TGTGCCTGGAGTGTCCAGGGGACTGAAGCTTTCTTT. The encoded protein is CAWSVQGTEAFF.

The J gene is TRBJ2-5, the V gene TRBV2, with 8 positions matching TRBD1. Germline loops: CDR1 SNHLY, CDR2 FYNNEI. The CDR3 length is 13 residues. V was pared by 6 bases and J by 7 bases, with 7 bases of the junction left unmatched. As DNA, the CDR3 is TGTGCCAGCAGCGTGGACAGGGTGAGGACCCAGTACTTC. Its translation is CASSVDRVRTQYF.

The chain is built from TRBV5-1 and TRBJ2-7; D might be TRBD1 (6 bases). This CDR3 has 12 residues. Germline V gene data show CDR1 as SGHRS and CDR2 as YFSETQ. V was pared by 3 bases and J by 8 bases, with 12 bases between. As DNA, the CDR3 is TGCGCCAGCAGCTCTGAGACAGGTCAGCAGTACTTC. Encoded protein: CASSSETGQQYF.

The rearrangement links TRBV29-1 to TRBJ2-4; no clear D. This CDR3 has 12 residues. The V gene lost 4 bases and the J gene lost 5 bases, with 9 bases spanning the gap. Germline V gene lookup returns CDR1 SQVTM and CDR2 ANQGSEA. CDR3 nucleotide sequence: TGCAGCGTTGTCGGCGGCGAAAACATTCAGTACTTC. This translates into CSVVGGENIQYF.

This chain's CDR3 is CASSPRTGPAYF. The CDR3 nucleotides are TGTGCCAGCAGCCCAAGGACAGGCCCCGCGTACTTC. The gene calls are TRBV7-6 and TRBJ2-7; 7 bases are shared with TRBD1. Trimming removed 5 bases from V and 12 bases from J; junction bases left unmatched: 10. The CDR3 is 12 amino acids. Germline lookup yields CDR1 SGHVS and CDR2 FNYEAQ.

This sequence joins TRBV28 and TRBJ1-2; D is unresolved. The V end lost 5 bases, the J end lost 4 bases, and 17 bases lay between the germline ends. This CDR3 is built from 15 residues. Germline-derived CDR1 and CDR2 are MDHEN and SYDVKM. The chain's CDR3 is CASSGLFSGSYGYTF. Here the CDR3 DNA reads TGTGCCAGCAGTGGTCTGTTCTCGGGATCCTATGGCTACACCTTC.

V gene TRBV7-2 combines with J gene TRBJ2-5; 10 bases match TRBD1. V lost 4 bases, J lost 5 bases, and 13 bases stayed unmatched. The CDR3 sequence is 17 residues long. Germline CDR1 reads SGHTA; CDR2 reads FQGNSA. CDR3 sequence: CASSYPTGGAGKETQYF. CDR3 nucleotides: TGTGCCAGCAGCTACCCGACAGGGGGCGCTGGAAAGGAGACCCAGTACTTC.